Sequencing of this T cell receptor beta chain was carried out in a study of blood T cells in healthy people across ages. Study context: About one barcoded beta molecule per two T cells was the capture yield of template switching.

Deletions cut 2 bases from V and 2 bases from J, with 9 bases between. This CDR3 has 14 amino acids. Germline values: CDR1 SGHDN, CDR2 FVKESK. Combining a sample-barcoded 5' primer with a J-beta primer mix, a second PCR ran for roughly 7 to 12 cycles. TCRdb reprocessed the 5' RACE reads via MiXCR and lists one record per CDR3 protein. This repertoire shows under 2,000,000 distinct CDR3 sequences, about 49% found once; its top ten account for 2.1%. V and J are TRBV14 and TRBJ1-2; D unresolved. Sequenced sample: blood. The receptor was derived from a middle-aged woman in good health. The CDR3 reads CASSQQVLNYGYTF. The CDR3 region has the DNA TGTGCCAGCAGCCAACAGGTTTTGAACTATGGCTACACCTTC.